The 17 T cell receptor beta chains presented below share a single source sample, sequenced in a study of T cells in Graves' hyperthyroidism and ophthalmopathy (dated by TCRdb to the late 2010s). Receptors were amplified or captured by multiplex PCR. Sequenced on an Illumina HiSeq 2000. TCR beta CDR3 regions were amplified from RNA transcripts. A first-round RT-PCR of the TCR CDR3 used the HTBI primer set with the Qiagen OneStep RT-PCR kit. TCRdb reran the public reads through fastp at Q25 and MiXCR, keeping productive beta chains. Under each unique CDR3 protein, matching rows form one entry showing the most common genes and DNA. The table for this sample lists about 640,000 distinct CDR3 sequences; approximately 14% of them were counted only once. The biggest ten clones account for around 12% of the sample. Sequenced material: blood. Every receptor here comes from a woman aged 45-65 years with Graves' ophthalmopathy.

This clonotype came up a few times. The J gene is TRBJ1-1, the V gene TRBV11-2, with a weak D call TRBD1 (5 bases). Per the germline V gene, CDR1 is SGHAT and CDR2 is FQNNGV. Trimming took 5 bases from V and 13 from J, leaving 17 bases between them. The CDR3 has 12 residues. The CDR3: CASSDQGDRGFF. CDR3 nucleotide sequence: TGTGCCAGCAGCGATCAGGGCGATCGGGGTTTCTTT.

This clonotype was seen many times. V gene TRBV11-2 combines with J gene TRBJ2-7; 7 nucleotides match TRBD2. CDR3 length: 13 residues. V dropped 4 bases and J dropped 9; count of bases not matched to a gene: 9. Germline-derived CDR1 and CDR2 are SGHAT and FQNNGV. CDR3 sequence (DNA): TGTGCCAGCAGCTCTAGCGGACCCAGAGGGCAGTACTTC. Translated, it gives CASSSSGPRGQYF.

The CDR3 region is CASSFVVGNTIYF. In DNA, the CDR3 is TGTGCCAGCAGCTTTGTAGTGGGAAACACCATATATTTT. The rearrangement links TRBV7-2 to TRBJ1-3, with D uncertain. This CDR3 spans 13 amino acids. Per the germline V gene, CDR1 is SGHTA and CDR2 is FQGNSA. V was shortened by 3 bases and J by 4 bases, with 7 bases between the two germline ends.

This clonotype was recorded at least ten times. The chain joins TRBV28 to TRBJ2-1, with D perhaps TRBD1 (6 bases). The germline V and J ends were trimmed by 4 bases and 7 bases, with 11 bases remaining between them. Germline V gene data show CDR1 as MDHEN and CDR2 as SYDVKM. This CDR3 has 13 residues. The CDR3 here is CASSSTGQNEQFF. The CDR3 DNA reads TGTGCCAGCAGTTCAACAGGGCAGAATGAGCAGTTCTTC.

This clonotype was counted ten times or more. The rearrangement uses TRBV27 and TRBJ2-3; perhaps D is TRBD1 or TRBD2 (5 bases each). Germline V gene sequence: CDR1 MNHEY, CDR2 SMNVEV (reference sequence). The CDR3 extends over 15 amino acids. V was clipped by 2 bases and J by 2 bases, with 11 bases between them. CDR3 region: CASSLGDPDTDTQYF. CDR3 sequence (DNA): TGTGCCAGCAGTTTAGGGGACCCCGACACAGATACGCAGTATTTT.

This clonotype was counted ten times or more. V and J are TRBV5-1 and TRBJ1-2; 11 bases are a match to TRBD1. Trimming at V came to 5 bases and at J to 1 base, leaving 1 base not matched to a gene. The length of the CDR3 is 14 residues. From germline, CDR1 is SGHRS and CDR2 YFSETQ. DNA for the CDR3: TGCGCCAGCAGGGACAGGGGGCGTAACTATGGCTACACCTTC. Translating it yields CASRDRGRNYGYTF.

This clonotype was picked up many times. This chain uses TRBV7-9 with TRBJ2-5; no reliable D call. V was clipped by 5 bases and J by 3 bases, with 13 bases between them. CDR3 length equals 14 residues. CDR1 and CDR2 from the germline V gene are SEHNR and FQNEAQ (reference sequence). The CDR3 DNA sequence: TGTGCCAGCAGCGCCCCGCTGATAGAAGAGACCCAGTACTTC. Its translation is CASSAPLIEETQYF.

In this sample, this clonotype turned up many times. This rearrangement joins TRBV7-3 to TRBJ2-3; 13 bases are a match to TRBD2. The length of the CDR3 is 16 residues. The germline gives CDR1 SGHTA, CDR2 FQGTGA. V was clipped by 4 bases and J by 1 base; unmatched bases: 2. CDR3 nucleotide sequence: TGTGCCAGCAGCTCGGGACTAGCGGGACGCACAGATACGCAGTATTTT. The encoded protein is CASSSGLAGRTDTQYF. Supplemented by reference TRBV7-3 and TRBJ2-3, the full variable domain reads GAGVSQTPSNKVTEKGKYVELRCDPISGHTALYWYRQSLGQGPEFLIYFQGTGAADDSGLPNDRFFAVRPEGSVSTLKIQRTERGDSAVYLCASSSGLAGRTDTQYFGPGTRLTVL.

This clonotype was found many times. The rearrangement uses TRBV29-1 and TRBJ2-1, with TRBD2 identical over 7 bases. The germline CDR1 and CDR2 sequences are SQVTM and ANQGSEA. V trimming: 4 bases; J trimming: 4 bases; junction bases outside the gene matches: 7. The CDR3 has 14 residues. CDR3: CSVARREFYNEQFF. For the CDR3, the DNA is TGCAGCGTTGCTCGGCGGGAGTTTTACAATGAGCAGTTCTTC.

This clonotype showed up just a few times. The CDR3 nucleotides read TGTGCCAGCAGCTTATCGTTGCGGGAGGAGAGGGAGACCCAGTACTTC. Protein product: CASSLSLREERETQYF. This chain uses TRBV7-8 with TRBJ2-5, with 8 bases fitting TRBD2. This CDR3 spans 16 amino acids. Germline V gene lookup returns CDR1 SGHVS and CDR2 FQNEAQ. Trimming took 2 bases from V and 5 from J; bases not matched to a gene: 10. The full variable domain, its missing parts supplied by reference TRBV7-8 and TRBJ2-5, is GAGVSQSPRYKVAKRGQDVALRCDPISGHVSLFWYQQALGQGPEFLTYFQNEAQLDKSGLPSDRFFAERPEGSVSTLKIQRTQQEDSAVYLCASSLSLREERETQYFGPGTRLLVL.

This clonotype was counted many times. The V call is TRBV7-9, the J call TRBJ1-1; D remains ambiguous. V was cut by 1 base and J by 1 base, with 22 bases left in between. The CDR3 runs 19 residues. The germline gives CDR1 SEHNR, CDR2 FQNEAQ (reference sequence). The CDR3 reads CASSLESIFSGGPNTEAFF. CDR3 DNA: TGTGCCAGCAGCTTAGAATCAATTTTTTCTGGAGGGCCGAACACTGAAGCTTTCTTT.

The chain joins TRBV10-3 to TRBJ2-7, with TRBD1 matching over 7 bases. CDR3 length equals 15 residues. V was clipped by 6 bases and J by 2 bases; unmatched bases: 10. Germline CDR1 and CDR2: ENHRY and SYGVKD. The CDR3 protein is CAISPHRGLPYEQYF. The CDR3 DNA reads TGTGCCATCAGCCCTCACAGGGGCCTCCCCTACGAGCAGTACTTC.

The chain employs TRBV7-2 and TRBJ1-1; 7 nucleotides match TRBD1. V trimming: 1 base; J trimming: 8 bases; junction bases outside the gene matches: 4. The CDR3 is made up of 13 amino acids. Germline V gene data show CDR1 as SGHTA and CDR2 as FQGNSA. CDR3 sequence reads: CASSLGLDREAFF. In DNA, the CDR3 is TGTGCCAGCAGCTTAGGATTGGACAGGGAAGCTTTCTTT.

The rearrangement uses TRBV10-3 and TRBJ2-1; D is unclear. The length of the CDR3 is 15 residues. V lost 7 bases, J lost 4 bases, and 17 bases lay in between. The germline V gene encodes CDR1 ENHRY and CDR2 SYGVKD. The CDR3 spells CAIKSGQQNYNEQFF. The CDR3 nucleotides read TGTGCCATCAAATCCGGTCAGCAGAATTACAATGAGCAGTTCTTC.

This clonotype came up a few times. The rearrangement joins TRBV12-3 or TRBV12-4 to TRBJ2-5, with D unclear. V lost 3 bases to trimming and J lost 2 bases, with 4 bases between them. This CDR3 comprises 12 residues. The CDR3 spells CASSFWQETQYF. As DNA, the CDR3 is TGTGCCAGCAGTTTCTGGCAAGAGACCCAGTACTTC.

Ten or more counts support this clonotype. The chain combines TRBV5-1 with TRBJ1-4; maybe TRBD1 (5 bases). V was shortened by 3 bases and J by 7 bases, with 13 bases between the two germline ends. This CDR3 spans 14 amino acids. Germline-derived CDR1 and CDR2 are SGHRS and YFSETQ. The CDR3: CASSSRGGGEKLFF. Written as DNA, the CDR3 is TGCGCCAGCAGCTCGAGGGGAGGCGGTGAAAAACTGTTTTTT.

The chain has TRBV6-1 and TRBJ1-5; D is unclear. Trimming took 6 bases from V and 1 from J, leaving 10 bases between them. CDR1 MNHNS and CDR2 SASEGT come from the germline V gene. The CDR3 covers 14 residues. This chain's CDR3 is CASRLTASNQPQHF. DNA of the CDR3: TGTGCCAGCAGGCTAACAGCCAGCAATCAGCCCCAGCATTTT.